One sample yielded the 5 T cell receptor beta chains listed below, sequenced in a study of blood T cell repertoires in COVID-19. Generated by immunoSEQ multiplex PCR, the TCRdb table keeps only in-frame clones and is missing some. The repertoire includes 200,000 to 250,000 clones, 80% of them detected once, and nearly 7.5% sits in the top ten. Sequences were obtained from PBMCs or T cells enriched from blood (not recorded which). These receptors all come from a woman aged 40 to 50 with acute COVID-19.

The CDR3 DNA reads as TGTGCCAGCAGCCAAACAACTCAGGGGGTCACTGAAGCTTTCTTT. As protein: CASSQTTQGVTEAFF. The chain links TRBV7-9 to TRBJ1-1; 7 nucleotides align to TRBD1. Trimming removed 5 bases from V and 4 bases from J; junction bases left unmatched: 10. This CDR3 region has 15 residues. From germline, CDR1 is SEHNR and CDR2 FQNEAQ (reference sequence).

The chain has TRBV24-1 and TRBJ2-2; 7 positions agree with TRBD1. Germline trimming cut 6 bases from V and 6 bases from J; bases unmatched to any gene: 6. The CDR3 has 14 residues. From germline, CDR1 is KGHDR and CDR2 SFDVKD. In DNA form, the CDR3 reads TGTGCCACCAGTCGACAGGGTCGGTCCGGGGAGCTGTTTTTT. Its protein is CATSRQGRSGELFF.

The chain uses TRBV5-8 and TRBJ1-2; D might be TRBD1 (5 bases). This CDR3 spans 13 amino acids. Germline V gives CDR1 SGHTS, CDR2 YDEGEE. The germline V and J ends were trimmed by 1 base and 4 bases, with 8 bases remaining between them. CDR3: CASSLQQVYGYTF. CDR3 sequence (DNA): TGTGCCAGCAGCTTGCAACAGGTCTATGGCTACACCTTC.

The V gene is TRBV24-1, the J gene TRBJ2-1, with D possibly TRBD2 on 6 matching bases. Between the trimmed V and J ends, which lost 1 base and 0 bases, there was a span of 6 bases. This CDR3 is 15 amino acids long. Germline V lookup: CDR1 KGHDR, CDR2 SFDVKD. The CDR3 here is CATSDLAGSYNEQFF. CDR3 coding DNA: TGTGCCACCAGTGATTTAGCGGGCTCCTACAATGAGCAGTTCTTC.

The rearrangement links TRBV30 to TRBJ2-1; no reliable D call. Germline CDR1 and CDR2: GTSNPN and SVGIG (reference sequence). The V end was cut by 1 base, the J end by 9 bases, with 7 bases between. The CDR3 runs to 11 residues. CDR3 sequence: CAWSDRVEQFF. The CDR3 DNA follows: TGTGCCTGGAGTGATAGAGTTGAGCAGTTCTTC.